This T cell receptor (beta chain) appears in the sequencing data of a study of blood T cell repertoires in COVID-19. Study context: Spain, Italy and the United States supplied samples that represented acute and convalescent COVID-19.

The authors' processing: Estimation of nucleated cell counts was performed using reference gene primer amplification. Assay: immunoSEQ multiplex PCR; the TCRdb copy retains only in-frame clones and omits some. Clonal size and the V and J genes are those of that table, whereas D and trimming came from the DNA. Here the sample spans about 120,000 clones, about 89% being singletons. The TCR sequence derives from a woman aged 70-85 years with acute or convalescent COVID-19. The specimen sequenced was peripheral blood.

The CDR3 sequence: CASSLQVTYNEQFF. The CDR3 region has the DNA TGTGCCAGCTCACTACAGGTAACCTACAATGAGCAGTTCTTC. The chain carries TRBV18 and TRBJ2-1; D perhaps matches TRBD1 (5 bases). Germline assignment: CDR1 KGHSH and CDR2 LQKENI. The CDR3 has 14 residues. V lost 4 bases and J 2 bases, leaving 9 bases between the germline ends.